The T cell receptor (beta chain) described here comes from a study of OX40 agonist ivuxolimab in advanced cancers. Study results and limitations: The study observed clonal expansion of CD4+ and CD8+ blood T cells by week 6 at 0.1 to 3.0 mg/kg.

Assay: immunoSEQ multiplex PCR; the TCRdb copy retains only in-frame clones and omits some. This sample carries tens of thousands of clones, 65% to 90% of them seen once, and the ten largest clones take about 37%. Systemic immunosuppression or a history of autoimmune disease excluded patients. Samples of blood were obtained at baseline, on cycle 4 day 1, and on cycle 7 day 1. V lost 2 bases to trimming and J lost 13 bases; unmatched junction nucleotides: 3. The CDR3 is 12 amino acids. From germline, CDR1 is SGHVS and CDR2 FQNEAQ. Concerning this clone: What it binds is not known.

This chain connects TRBV7-8 to TRBJ2-1; 9 bases fit TRBD2. Sample: CD4+ or CD8+ T cells sorted from blood, taken in a trial of the OX40 agonist ivuxolimab. The sequence came from an adult with an advanced solid tumor such as melanoma, head and neck, liver or kidney cancer. The CDR3: CASSLIGTSQFF. In DNA, the CDR3 is TGTGCCAGCAGCTTAATAGGGACTAGCCAGTTCTTC.